This paragraph covers one T cell receptor beta chain sequence. This clonotype was seen a handful of times. This clone's antigen is unknown. The sample holds no much larger clone one base away, and base qualities are not on file. Systemically healthy Caucasian individuals from Russia, 35 to 40 in total and aged roughly 6 to 90 years, were included as donors. Around 10 milliliters of peripheral blood were collected from each donor into EDTA-treated Vacutainer tubes. PBMCs were isolated by Ficoll-Paque density-gradient centrifugation, with at least 6.5 million obtained per sample. Trizol reagent was used to extract total RNA from the PBMCs, yielding at least 6 micrograms per sample. For every donor, flow cytometry on a PBMC aliquot measured the percentage of naive CD45RAhigh/CD27high T cells. This sample stems from a study of blood T cells in healthy people across ages (dated by TCRdb to between 2014 and 2017). With regard to the full study: Template switching captured roughly one uniquely barcoded TCR beta cDNA molecule per two T cells in model experiments. Age-related changes in TCR beta repertoire diversity were measured in the study by deep sequencing normalized with unique cDNA molecular identifiers. To avoid experimental bias, donors of different ages were randomly spread across the sequencing lanes. The study analyzed two additional independent replicas of 1 million unique cDNA reads from the same blood draw for two donors, one aged 18 to 30 and one aged 80 or older. The donors were split into four age groups: young (average 16 years), middle-aged (about 40), aged (more than 60) and long-lived (approximately 89).

The paper as a whole reports these results and caveats: Conclusive comparison of naive and antigen-experienced compartments was prevented by the profiling of bulk unsorted PBMCs. Because donor CMV infection status was unknown, age-related changes in expanded clonotypes were potentially confounded. The long-lived group showed more naive CD4+ T cells, fewer expanded clones and increased TCR diversity than the aged group, suggesting age selection. As age increased, observed TCR beta diversity per million T cells dropped in a roughly linear way, and a significant reduction was already evident by age around 41. Estimates of total diversity based on one million sequenced T cells were regarded as lower bounds and as underestimates. A strong correlation was found between observed TCR beta diversity and the percentage of naive T cells measured by flow cytometry.

From its cysteine to its phenylalanine, the CDR3 spans 11 amino acids. Only the CDR3 part of the read is kept: 33 bases, read in frame from the first base. Sequences MNHEY (CDR1) and SMNVEV (CDR2) are obtained from the germline V gene (reference sequence). Relative to germline, V is 11 bases shorter and J is 6 bases shorter, with 13 bases between their ends. The library was made by 5' RACE. This sample was sequenced with an Illumina HiSeq 2500. A second roughly 7 to 12 cycle PCR used a sample-barcoded 5' primer and a J-beta primer mix. A template-switch 5' adaptor carrying 12 random nucleotides introduced a unique molecular identifier onto each TCR beta cDNA molecule. Each sample yielded at least 2.5 million CDR3-containing paired-end reads. The Mint cDNA synthesis kit, primed by a TRBC-specific oligonucleotide, was used to synthesize first-strand cDNA from all RNA. All cDNA was treated with uracil-DNA glycosylase and then went through a first 18-cycle PCR with the universal primers M1SS and BC2_uni_R. Concerning the study's data processing: Each sample was normalized by randomly selecting 1 million high-quality reads, each carrying a distinct molecular identifier. Reads with shared molecular identifiers were discarded instead of being binned into consensus sequences. CDR3 identification, clonotype clustering and error correction used MiTCR with a Q25 quality threshold and the strictest error-elimination algorithm. Lower-bound total TCR beta diversity was estimated with a nonparametric unseen species model using Euler transformation. The public reads were reanalyzed by TCRdb: fastp trimming at Q25, MiXCR alignment, in-frame beta chains only. One record per CDR3 amino acid sequence lists the most common genes and DNA. The V and J calls shown here were made by TCRdb, not taken from the authors' results. The table for this sample lists roughly 1,300,000 distinct CDR3 sequences; roughly 60% of them were counted only once. The ten largest make up over 5% of the sample.

The sequence was collected from a man between 18 and 29 years old in good health. Here the chain combines TRBV27 and TRBJ1-2, with no D gene named confidently. Specimen: blood. CDR3 loop: CAALSFDGYTF. The bases are TGTGCCGCCCTAAGCTTTGATGGCTACACCTTC.